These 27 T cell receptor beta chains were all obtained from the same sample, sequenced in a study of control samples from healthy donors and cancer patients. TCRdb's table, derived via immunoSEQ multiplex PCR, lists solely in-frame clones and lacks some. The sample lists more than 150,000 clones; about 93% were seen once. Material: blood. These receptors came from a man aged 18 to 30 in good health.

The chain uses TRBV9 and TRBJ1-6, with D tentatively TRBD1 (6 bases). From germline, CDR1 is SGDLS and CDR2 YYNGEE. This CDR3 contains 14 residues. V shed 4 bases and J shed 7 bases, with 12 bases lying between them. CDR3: CASSRDIGNSPLHF. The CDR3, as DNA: TGTGCCAGCAGCCGGGACATCGGAAATTCACCCCTCCACTTT.

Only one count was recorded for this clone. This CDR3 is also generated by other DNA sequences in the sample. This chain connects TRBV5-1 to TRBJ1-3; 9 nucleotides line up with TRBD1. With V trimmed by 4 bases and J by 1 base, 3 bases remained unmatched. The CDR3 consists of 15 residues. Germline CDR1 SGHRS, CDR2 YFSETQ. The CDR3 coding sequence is TGCGCCAGCAGCCCGGGACAGGGATCTGGAAACACCATATATTTT. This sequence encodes CASSPGQGSGNTIYF. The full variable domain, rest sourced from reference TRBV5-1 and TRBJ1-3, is KAGVTQTPRYLIKTRGQQVTLSCSPISGHRSVSWYQQTPGQGLQFLFEYFSETQRNKGNFPGRFSGRQFSNSRSEMNVSTLELGDSALYLCASSPGQGSGNTIYFGEGSWLTVV.

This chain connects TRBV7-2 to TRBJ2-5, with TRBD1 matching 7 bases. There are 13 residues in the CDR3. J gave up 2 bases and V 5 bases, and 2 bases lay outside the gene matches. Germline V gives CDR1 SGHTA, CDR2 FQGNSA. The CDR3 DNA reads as TGTGCCAGCAGCAGGGACAGACAAGAGACCCAGTACTTC. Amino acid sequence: CASSRDRQETQYF.

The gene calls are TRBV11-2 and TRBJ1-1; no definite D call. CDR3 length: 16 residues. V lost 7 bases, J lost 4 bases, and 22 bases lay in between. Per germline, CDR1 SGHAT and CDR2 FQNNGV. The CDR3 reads CASTNEPVGFITEAFF. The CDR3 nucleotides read TGTGCCAGCACCAACGAGCCTGTTGGCTTCATCACTGAAGCTTTCTTT.

CDR3 loop: CASRKEGSTDTQYF. CDR3 bases: TGTGCCAGCAGAAAGGAGGGGTCCACAGATACGCAGTATTTT. The chain combines TRBV6-5 with TRBJ2-3, with a possible D match to TRBD2 (6 bases). Trimming removed 6 bases from V and 2 bases from J, with 12 bases in between. The CDR3 consists of 14 residues. Looked up from germline, CDR1 is MNHEY and CDR2 is SVGAGI.

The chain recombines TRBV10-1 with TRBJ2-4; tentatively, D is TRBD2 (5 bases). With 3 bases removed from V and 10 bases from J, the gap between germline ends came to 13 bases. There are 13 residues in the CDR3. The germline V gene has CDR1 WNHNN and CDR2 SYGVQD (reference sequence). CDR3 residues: CASSESEPGIQYF. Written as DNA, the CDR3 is TGCGCCAGCAGTGAATCTGAGCCGGGGATTCAGTACTTC.

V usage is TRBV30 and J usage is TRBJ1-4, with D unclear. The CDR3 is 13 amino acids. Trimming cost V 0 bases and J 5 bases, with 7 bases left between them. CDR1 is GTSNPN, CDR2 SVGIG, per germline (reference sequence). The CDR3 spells CAWSVQKNEKLFF. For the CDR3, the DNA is TGTGCCTGGAGTGTACAGAAGAATGAAAAACTGTTTTTT.

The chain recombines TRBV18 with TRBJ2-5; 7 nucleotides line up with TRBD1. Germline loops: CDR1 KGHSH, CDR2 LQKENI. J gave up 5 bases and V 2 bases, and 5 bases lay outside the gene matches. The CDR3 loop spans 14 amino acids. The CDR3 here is CASSPNRGRETQYF. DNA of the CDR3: TGTGCCAGCTCACCAAACAGGGGAAGGGAGACCCAGTACTTC.

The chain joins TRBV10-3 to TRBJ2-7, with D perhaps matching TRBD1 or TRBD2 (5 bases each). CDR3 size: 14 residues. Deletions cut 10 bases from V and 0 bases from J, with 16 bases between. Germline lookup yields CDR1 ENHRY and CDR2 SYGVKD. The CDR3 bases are TGTGCCACGAACACCGGGACGGTCTCCTACGAGCAGTACTTC. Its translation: CATNTGTVSYEQYF.

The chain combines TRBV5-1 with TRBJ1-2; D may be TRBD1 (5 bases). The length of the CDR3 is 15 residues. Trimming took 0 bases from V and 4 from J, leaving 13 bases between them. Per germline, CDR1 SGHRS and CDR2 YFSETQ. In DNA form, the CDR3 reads TGCGCCAGCAGCTTGGCGGGGGTGCAAGGCTATGGCTACACCTTC. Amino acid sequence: CASSLAGVQGYGYTF.

CDR3 nucleotide sequence: TGTGCCAGCAGCTTGACAGGCTATAATTCACCCCTCCACTTT. Encoded protein: CASSLTGYNSPLHF. This chain joins TRBV5-6 and TRBJ1-6, with D possibly TRBD1 on 5 matching bases. The V gene lost 1 base and the J gene lost 3 bases, with 5 bases spanning the gap. CDR1 is SGHDT and CDR2 is YYEEEE in the germline V gene. This CDR3 spans 14 amino acids.

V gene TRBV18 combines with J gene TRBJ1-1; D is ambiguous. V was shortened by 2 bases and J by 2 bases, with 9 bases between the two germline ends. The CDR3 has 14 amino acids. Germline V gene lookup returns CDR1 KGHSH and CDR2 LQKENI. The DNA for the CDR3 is TGTGCCAGCTCACCAGAGACGGTAAACACTGAAGCTTTCTTT. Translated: CASSPETVNTEAFF.

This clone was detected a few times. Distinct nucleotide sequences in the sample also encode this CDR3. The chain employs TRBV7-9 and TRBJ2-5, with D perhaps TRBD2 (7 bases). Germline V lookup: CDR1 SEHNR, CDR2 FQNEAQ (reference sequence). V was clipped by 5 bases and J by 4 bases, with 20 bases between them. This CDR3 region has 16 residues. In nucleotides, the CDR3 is TGTGCCAGCAGCCAACTTGTTGGGGGGGCCGGAGAGACCCAGTACTTC. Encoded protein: CASSQLVGGAGETQYF.

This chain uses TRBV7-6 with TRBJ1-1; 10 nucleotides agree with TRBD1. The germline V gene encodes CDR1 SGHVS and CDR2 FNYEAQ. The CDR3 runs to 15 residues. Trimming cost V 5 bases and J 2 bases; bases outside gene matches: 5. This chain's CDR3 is CASSRTGGPNTEAFF. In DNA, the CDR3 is TGTGCCAGCAGCCGGACAGGGGGACCCAACACTGAAGCTTTCTTT.

In DNA form, the CDR3 reads TGTGCCACCAGTGATAATGACCGGGAGCAGTTCTTC. This encodes CATSDNDREQFF. V and J are TRBV24-1 and TRBJ2-1; no firm D call. Trimming took 3 bases from V and 10 from J, leaving 9 bases between them. CDR1 is KGHDR, CDR2 SFDVKD, per germline. The CDR3 has 12 residues.

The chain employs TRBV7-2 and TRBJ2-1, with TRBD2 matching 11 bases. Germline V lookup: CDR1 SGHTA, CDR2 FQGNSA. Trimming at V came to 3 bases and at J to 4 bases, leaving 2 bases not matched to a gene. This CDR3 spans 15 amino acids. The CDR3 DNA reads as TGTGCCAGCAGCTTTAGCGGGGGGGCTTACAATGAGCAGTTCTTC. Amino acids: CASSFSGGAYNEQFF. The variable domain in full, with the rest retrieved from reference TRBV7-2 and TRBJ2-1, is GAGVSQSPSNKVTEKGKDVELRCDPISGHTALYWYRQSLGQGLEFLIYFQGNSAPDKSGLPSDRFSAERTGGSVSTLTIQRTQQEDSAVYLCASSFSGGAYNEQFFGPGTRLTVL.

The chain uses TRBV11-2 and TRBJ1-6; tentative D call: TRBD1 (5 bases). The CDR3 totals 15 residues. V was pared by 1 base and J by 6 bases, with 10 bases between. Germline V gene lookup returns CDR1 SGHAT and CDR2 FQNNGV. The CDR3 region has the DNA TGTGCCAGCAGCTTAGTTGAGGGGAGTAATTCACCCCTCCACTTT. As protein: CASSLVEGSNSPLHF.

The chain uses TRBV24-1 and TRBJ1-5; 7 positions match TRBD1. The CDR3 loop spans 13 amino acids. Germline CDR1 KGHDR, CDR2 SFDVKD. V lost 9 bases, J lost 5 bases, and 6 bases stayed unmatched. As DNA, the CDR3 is TGTGCCACCTCTACAGGGGTCCATCAGCCCCAGCATTTT. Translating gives CATSTGVHQPQHF.

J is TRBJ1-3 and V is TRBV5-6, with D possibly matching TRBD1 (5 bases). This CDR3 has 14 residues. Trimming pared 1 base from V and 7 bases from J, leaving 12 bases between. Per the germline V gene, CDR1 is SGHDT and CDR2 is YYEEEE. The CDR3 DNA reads TGTGCCAGCAGCTTGTTGGAGGGGTTCAACACCATATATTTT. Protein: CASSLLEGFNTIYF. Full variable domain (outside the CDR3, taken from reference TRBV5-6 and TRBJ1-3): DAGVTQSPTHLIKTRGQQVTLRCSPKSGHDTVSWYQQALGQGPQFIFQYYEEEERQRGNFPDRFSGHQFPNYSSELNVNALLLGDSALYLCASSLLEGFNTIYFGEGSWLTVV.

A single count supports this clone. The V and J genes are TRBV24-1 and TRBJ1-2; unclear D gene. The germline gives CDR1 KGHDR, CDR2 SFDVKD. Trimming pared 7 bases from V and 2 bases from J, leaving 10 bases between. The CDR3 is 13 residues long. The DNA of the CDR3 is TGTGCCACCAGAGGCGGGATGAACTATGGCTACACCTTC. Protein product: CATRGGMNYGYTF.

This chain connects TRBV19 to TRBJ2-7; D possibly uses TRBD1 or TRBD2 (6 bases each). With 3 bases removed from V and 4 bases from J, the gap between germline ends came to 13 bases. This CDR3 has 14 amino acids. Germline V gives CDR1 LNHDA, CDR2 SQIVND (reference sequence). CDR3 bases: TGTGCCAGTAGTATGGTGGGGGGCAATTACGAGCAGTACTTC. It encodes CASSMVGGNYEQYF.

The CDR3 sequence: CASREGVNTEAFF. CDR3 in DNA: TGTGCCAGCAGGGAGGGGGTGAACACTGAAGCTTTCTTT. The chain combines TRBV2 with TRBJ1-1; D possibly corresponds to TRBD1 (6 bases). Looked up from germline, CDR1 is SNHLY and CDR2 is FYNNEI. This CDR3 has 13 amino acids. Between the trimmed V and J ends, which lost 6 bases and 0 bases, there was a span of 8 bases.

DNA for the CDR3: TGTGCCAGCAGGGGGCCGGCAGGGTATCAGCCCCAGCATTTT. It translates to CASRGPAGYQPQHF. The chain combines TRBV2 with TRBJ1-5, with D possibly being TRBD1 (5 bases). CDR3 length: 14 amino acids. The V gene lost 6 bases and the J gene lost 5 bases, with 14 bases spanning the gap. Germline V CDR1 and CDR2: SNHLY, FYNNEI.

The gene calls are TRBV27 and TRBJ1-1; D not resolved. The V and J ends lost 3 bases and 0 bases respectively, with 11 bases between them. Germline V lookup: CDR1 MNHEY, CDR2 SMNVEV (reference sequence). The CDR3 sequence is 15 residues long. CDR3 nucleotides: TGTGCCAGCAGTTTGCGGCCTTCCATGAACACTGAAGCTTTCTTT. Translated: CASSLRPSMNTEAFF.

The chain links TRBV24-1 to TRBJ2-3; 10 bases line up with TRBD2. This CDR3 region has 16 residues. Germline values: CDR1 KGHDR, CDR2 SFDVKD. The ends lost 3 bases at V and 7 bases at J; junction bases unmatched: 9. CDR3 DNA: TGTGCCACCAGTGATCCAGCGGGGGGGCTGAGCCATACGCAGTATTTT. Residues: CATSDPAGGLSHTQYF.

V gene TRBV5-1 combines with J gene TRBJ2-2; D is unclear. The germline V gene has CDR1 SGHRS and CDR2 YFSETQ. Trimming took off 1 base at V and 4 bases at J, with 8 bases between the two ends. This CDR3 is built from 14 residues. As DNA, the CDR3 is TGCGCCAGCAGCTTGTCTCAAACCACCGGGGAGCTGTTTTTT. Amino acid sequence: CASSLSQTTGELFF.

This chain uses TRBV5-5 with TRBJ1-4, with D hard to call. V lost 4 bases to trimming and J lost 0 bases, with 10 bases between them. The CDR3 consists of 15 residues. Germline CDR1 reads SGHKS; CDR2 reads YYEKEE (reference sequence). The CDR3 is CASSASWATNEKLFF. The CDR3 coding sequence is TGTGCCAGCAGCGCCTCCTGGGCAACTAATGAAAAACTGTTTTTT.